This TCR beta chain originates from a study of regulatory T cells in long-lasting Graves disease. The wider study: Persistent Graves' disease meant over 5 years of antithyroid drugs with positive TSH receptor antibodies.

Study-wide results and limits: Newly diagnosed Graves' patients had higher TCR diversity than persistent ones.

This clonotype has a handful of counts. Its antigen is unknown. Regarding time point: persistent/refractory GD, antithyroid drugs over 5 years with positive TRAb. From RNA extracted from PBMCs, the TCR library was made. It was American Thyroid Association guidelines that determined Graves' disease diagnosis. Arm-PCR of CDR3 regions with iRepertoire HTBI primers generated TCR beta libraries. TCRdb called the multiplex PCR reads again in MiXCR, with one record for every CDR3 protein. The sample holds 400,000 to 500,000 distinct CDR3 sequences; around 20% are singletons and the top ten take 7% to 9.5%. The germline V and J ends were trimmed by 3 bases and 14 bases, with 11 bases remaining between them. The CDR3 length is 12 residues. Per germline, CDR1 SEHNR and CDR2 FQNEAQ (reference sequence).

The source was peripheral blood mononuclear cells (PBMCs), collected when the disease was refractory, from a patient treated with antithyroid drugs. This sequence joins TRBV7-9 and TRBJ1-6; no clear D gene. The TCR sequence derives from a female donor with Graves disease. CDR3 DNA: TGTGCCAGCAGCTTCTTGCACGGGTCCCTCCACTTT. It yields the protein CASSFLHGSLHF.